The clone carrying this TCR beta chain qualifies as medium-sized. Its target is unknown. The CDR3 runs 15 residues. Germline V gene data show CDR1 as SGHAT and CDR2 as FQNNGV. Unmatched junction bases numbered 6, after V lost 5 bases and J lost 9 bases. This sample is drawn from a study of HIV-infected patients and healthy controls. Study-wide context: In 14 of 16 patients, CD4 counts climbed slightly after three months but remained subnormal.

Around 500 ng RNA was reverse transcribed with alpha and beta constant-region primers. Separate chain-specific third strand synthesis with multiplexing indices produced the alpha and beta libraries. The library got P5 and P7 elements plus a second index, then an approximately 22-cycle PCR. TCRdb fed the 5' RACE reads into MiXCR, producing one record per CDR3 protein. Counted here are fewer than 5,500 distinct CDR3 sequences, approximately 22% occurring once; the ten biggest clones make up around 29%. Follow-up blood was drawn about 14 weeks, roughly three months, after antiretroviral therapy began. The repertoire came from unfractionated whole blood and reflected all unsorted peripheral T cells. Overall study results and limits: Mean usage of eight alpha and eight beta V genes differed significantly in HIV-infected patients versus controls.

Specimen: blood, collected during antiretroviral therapy. The receptor comes from an adult with HIV infection. V and J are TRBV11-2 and TRBJ2-1; 14 bases are shared with TRBD2. In DNA, the CDR3 is TGTGCCAGCAGCGCCAGGACTAGCGGGGGGCCTGAGCAGTTCTTC. Translation gives CASSARTSGGPEQFF.